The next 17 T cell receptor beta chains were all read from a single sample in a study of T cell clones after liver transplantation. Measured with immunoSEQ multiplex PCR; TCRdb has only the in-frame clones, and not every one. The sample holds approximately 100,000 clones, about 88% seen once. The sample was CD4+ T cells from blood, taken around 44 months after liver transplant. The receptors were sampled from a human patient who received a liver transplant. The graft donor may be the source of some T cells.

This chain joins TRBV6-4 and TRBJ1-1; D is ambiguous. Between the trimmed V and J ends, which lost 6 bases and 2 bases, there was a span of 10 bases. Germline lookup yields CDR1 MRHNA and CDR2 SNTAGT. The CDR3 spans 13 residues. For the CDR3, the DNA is TGTGCCAGCAGGCCGGGTCCAAACACTGAAGCTTTCTTT. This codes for CASRPGPNTEAFF.

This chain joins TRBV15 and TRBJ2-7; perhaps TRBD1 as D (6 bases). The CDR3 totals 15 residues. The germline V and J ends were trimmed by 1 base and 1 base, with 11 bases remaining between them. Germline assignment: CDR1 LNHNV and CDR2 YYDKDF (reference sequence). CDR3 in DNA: TGTGCCACCAGCAGAGTCGGTGGACAGTCCTACGAGCAGTACTTC. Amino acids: CATSRVGGQSYEQYF.

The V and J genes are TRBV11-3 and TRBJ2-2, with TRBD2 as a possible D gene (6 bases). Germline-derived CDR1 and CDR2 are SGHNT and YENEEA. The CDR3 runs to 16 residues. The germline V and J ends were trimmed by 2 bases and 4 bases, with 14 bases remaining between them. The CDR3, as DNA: TGTGCCAGCAGCTTATATTCCGGGGGTGGCACCGGGGAGCTGTTTTTT. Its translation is CASSLYSGGGTGELFF.

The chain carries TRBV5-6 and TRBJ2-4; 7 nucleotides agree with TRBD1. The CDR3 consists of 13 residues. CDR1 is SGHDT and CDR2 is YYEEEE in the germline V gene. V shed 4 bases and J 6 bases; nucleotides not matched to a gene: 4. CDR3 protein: CASSQYRGNIQYF. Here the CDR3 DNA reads TGTGCCAGCAGCCAATACAGGGGAAACATTCAGTACTTC.

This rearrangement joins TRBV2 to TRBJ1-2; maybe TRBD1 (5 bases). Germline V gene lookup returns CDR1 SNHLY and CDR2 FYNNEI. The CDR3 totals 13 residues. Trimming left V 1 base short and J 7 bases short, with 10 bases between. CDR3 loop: CASSEGAGFGYTF. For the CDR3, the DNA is TGTGCCAGCAGTGAAGGGGCAGGGTTTGGCTACACCTTC.

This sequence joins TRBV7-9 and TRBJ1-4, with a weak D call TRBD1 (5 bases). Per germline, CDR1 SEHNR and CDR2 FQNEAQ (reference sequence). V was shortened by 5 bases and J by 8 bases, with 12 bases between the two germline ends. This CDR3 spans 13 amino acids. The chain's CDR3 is CASSRGDREKLFF. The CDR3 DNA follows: TGTGCCAGCAGCCGAGGGGATAGAGAAAAACTGTTTTTT.

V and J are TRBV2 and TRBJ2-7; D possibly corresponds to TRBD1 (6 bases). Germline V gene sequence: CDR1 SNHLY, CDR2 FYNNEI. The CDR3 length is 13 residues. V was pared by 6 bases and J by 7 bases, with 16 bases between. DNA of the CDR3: TGTGCCAGCAGCTGGGCGAGCCAGGGGGAGCAGTACTTC. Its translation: CASSWASQGEQYF.

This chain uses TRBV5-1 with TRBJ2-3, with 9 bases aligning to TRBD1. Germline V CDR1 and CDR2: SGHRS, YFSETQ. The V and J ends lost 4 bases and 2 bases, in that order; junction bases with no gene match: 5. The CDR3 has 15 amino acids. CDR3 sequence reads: CASSTRQGDTDTQYF. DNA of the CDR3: TGCGCCAGCAGCACTCGACAGGGGGACACAGATACGCAGTATTTT.

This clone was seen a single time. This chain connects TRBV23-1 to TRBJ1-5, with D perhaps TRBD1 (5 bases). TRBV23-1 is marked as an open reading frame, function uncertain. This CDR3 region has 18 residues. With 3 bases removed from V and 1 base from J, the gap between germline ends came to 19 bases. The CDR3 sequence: CASSHPRALAGSNQPQHF. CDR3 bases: TGCGCCAGCAGTCACCCTCGGGCCCTGGCAGGGAGCAATCAGCCCCAGCATTTT.

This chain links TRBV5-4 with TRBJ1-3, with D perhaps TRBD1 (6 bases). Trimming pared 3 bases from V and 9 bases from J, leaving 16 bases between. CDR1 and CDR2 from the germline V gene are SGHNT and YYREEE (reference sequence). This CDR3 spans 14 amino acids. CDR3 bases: TGTGCCAGCAGCTCCGGACAGTTTCGGGGCACCATATATTTT. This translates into CASSSGQFRGTIYF.

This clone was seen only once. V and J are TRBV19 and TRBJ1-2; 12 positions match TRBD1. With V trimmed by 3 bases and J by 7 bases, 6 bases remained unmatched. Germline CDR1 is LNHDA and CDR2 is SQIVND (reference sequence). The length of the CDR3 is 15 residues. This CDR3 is CASSMSGTGGLGYTF. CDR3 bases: TGTGCCAGTAGTATGAGCGGGACAGGGGGCCTTGGCTACACCTTC.

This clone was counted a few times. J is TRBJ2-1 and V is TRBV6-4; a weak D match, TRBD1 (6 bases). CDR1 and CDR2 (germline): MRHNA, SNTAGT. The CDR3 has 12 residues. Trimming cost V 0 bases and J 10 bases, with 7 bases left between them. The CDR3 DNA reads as TGTGCCAGCAGTGACTCGAGGGGGGAGCAGTTCTTC. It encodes CASSDSRGEQFF.

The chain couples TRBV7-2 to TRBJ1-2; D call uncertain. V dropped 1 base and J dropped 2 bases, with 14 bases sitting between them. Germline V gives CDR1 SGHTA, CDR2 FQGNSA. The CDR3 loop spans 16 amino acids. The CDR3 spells CASSLVGRVSNYGYTF. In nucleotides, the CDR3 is TGTGCCAGCAGCTTAGTGGGTCGGGTGTCAAACTATGGCTACACCTTC.

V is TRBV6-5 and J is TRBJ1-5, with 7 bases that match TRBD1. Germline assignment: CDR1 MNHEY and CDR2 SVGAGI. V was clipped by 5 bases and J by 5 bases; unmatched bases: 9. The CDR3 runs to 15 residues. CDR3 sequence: CASSPGGHVDQPQHF. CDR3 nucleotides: TGTGCCAGCAGTCCAGGGGGGCATGTGGATCAGCCCCAGCATTTT.

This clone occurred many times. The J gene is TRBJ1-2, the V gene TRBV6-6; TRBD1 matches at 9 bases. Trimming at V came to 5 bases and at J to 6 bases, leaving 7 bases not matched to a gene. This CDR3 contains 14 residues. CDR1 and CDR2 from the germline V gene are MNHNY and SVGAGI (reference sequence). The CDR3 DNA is TGTGCCAGCAGTAGTACGGGACAGGGAAATGGCTACACCTTC. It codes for CASSSTGQGNGYTF.

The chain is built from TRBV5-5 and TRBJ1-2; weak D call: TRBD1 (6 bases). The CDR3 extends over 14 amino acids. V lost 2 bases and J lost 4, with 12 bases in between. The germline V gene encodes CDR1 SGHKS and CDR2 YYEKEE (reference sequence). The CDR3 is CASSLQGWTYGYTF. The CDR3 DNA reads TGTGCCAGCAGCTTACAGGGTTGGACCTATGGCTACACCTTC. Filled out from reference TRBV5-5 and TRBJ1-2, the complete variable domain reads DAGVTQSPTHLIKTRGQQVTLRCSPISGHKSVSWYQQVLGQGPQFIFQYYEKEERGRGNFPDRFSARQFPNYSSELNVNALLLGDSALYLCASSLQGWTYGYTFGSGTRLTVV.

CDR3 sequence reads: CASSLRGQGVTDTQYF. In nucleotides, the CDR3 is TGTGCCAGCAGCTTAAGGGGACAGGGAGTCACAGATACGCAGTATTTT. The rearrangement uses TRBV7-9 and TRBJ2-3; 9 nucleotides agree with TRBD1. CDR1 SEHNR and CDR2 FQNEAQ come from the germline V gene (reference sequence). This CDR3 is built from 16 residues. V lost 2 bases, J lost 2 bases, and 5 bases stayed unmatched. The entire variable domain, with the rest obtained from reference TRBV7-9 and TRBJ2-3, is as follows: DTGVSQNPRHKITKRGQNVTFRCDPISEHNRLYWYRQTLGQGPEFLTYFQNEAQLEKSRLLSDRFSAERPKGSFSTLEIQRTEQGDSAMYLCASSLRGQGVTDTQYFGPGTRLTVL.